This TCR beta chain originates from a study of blood T cell repertoires in COVID-19. Study-wide background: Sources were T cells, B-cell-depleted T cells, or PBMCs; the material itself was cDNA or gDNA.

In the original workflow: From reference gene primer amplification, estimates of nucleated cell counts were derived. Profiling relied on immunoSEQ multiplex PCR, and the TCRdb table lists in-frame clones only, not all of them. V, J and clone size were drawn from that table, and D and trimming were deduced from the DNA. The sample shows approximately 260,000 clones, around nine tenths of them seen only once. This receptor was obtained from a woman in her sixties or seventies with COVID-19, enrolled during active disease. Sequenced sample: peripheral blood.

The CDR3 region is CAWRDIGGRVFGYTF. The CDR3 DNA reads as TGTGCCTGGAGGGACATCGGTGGCAGGGTCTTCGGCTACACCTTC. This chain links TRBV30 with TRBJ1-2; perhaps TRBD1 as D (5 bases). The CDR3 totals 15 residues. V gave up 3 bases and J gave up 8 bases, with 22 bases separating them. Germline V gene lookup returns CDR1 GTSNPN and CDR2 SVGIG (reference sequence).